The clone carrying this TCR beta chain came up once. Its antigen is not known. Germline loops: CDR1 SGHRS, CDR2 YFSETQ. V lost 1 base and J lost 0, with 4 bases in between. The length of the CDR3 is 14 residues. The sample comes from a study of OX40 agonist ivuxolimab in advanced cancers. Some clones are missing from TCRdb's copy, which holds only in-frame ones; the method was immunoSEQ multiplex PCR. Of under 40,000 clones in the sample, 84% are singletons; the top ten hold less than 2%. Study results and limitations: Among the lowest levels of clonal expansion were found in partial responders at 0.1-3.0 mg/kg. Dose levels from 0.1 to 3.0 mg/kg saw CD4+ and CD8+ blood T cells expand clonally by week 6. Expanded clones tended on average to be more numerous among CD8+ T cells than CD4+.

V gene TRBV5-1 combines with J gene TRBJ1-4; D is uncertain. The material sequenced was CD4+ or CD8+ T cells sorted from blood, taken in a trial of the OX40 agonist ivuxolimab. This clonotype originated in an adult with an advanced solid tumor such as melanoma, head and neck, liver or kidney cancer. The CDR3 bases are TGCGCCAGCAGCTTGACAGCAACTAATGAAAAACTGTTTTTT. This sequence encodes CASSLTATNEKLFF.